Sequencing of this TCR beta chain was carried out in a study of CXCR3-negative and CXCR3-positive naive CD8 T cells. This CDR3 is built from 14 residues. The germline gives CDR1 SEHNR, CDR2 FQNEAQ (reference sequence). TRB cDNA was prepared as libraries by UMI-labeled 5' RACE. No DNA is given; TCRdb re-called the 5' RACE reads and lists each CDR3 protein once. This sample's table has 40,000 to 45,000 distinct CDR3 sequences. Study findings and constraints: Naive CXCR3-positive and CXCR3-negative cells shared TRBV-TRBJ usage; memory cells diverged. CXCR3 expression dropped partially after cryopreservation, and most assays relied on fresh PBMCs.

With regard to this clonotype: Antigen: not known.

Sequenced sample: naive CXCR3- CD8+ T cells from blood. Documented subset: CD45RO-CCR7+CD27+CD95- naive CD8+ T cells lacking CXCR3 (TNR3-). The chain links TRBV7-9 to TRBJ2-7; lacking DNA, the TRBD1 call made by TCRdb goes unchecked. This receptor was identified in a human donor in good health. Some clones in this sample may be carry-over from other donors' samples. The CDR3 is CASSPGGRTYEQYF.